The rows below give T cell receptor beta chains drawn from one sample of a study of blood T cell repertoires in COVID-19. Assay used: immunoSEQ multiplex PCR; TCRdb lists only in-frame clones, some missing. The sample contains under 150,000 clones, 80% to 90% of which appear only once. Sequences were obtained from peripheral blood. The origin of the receptors is a human donor with acute or convalescent COVID-19. The donor label of this sample is uncertain. The CDR3 runs from the conserved cysteine through the conserved F or W. The D gene is left open where the match is weak. Rows may omit the clone size; those that give it use once, few, many or a size class.

v_gene	j_gene	d_gene	abundance	CDR3nt	CDR3aa
TRBV2	TRBJ1-2	NA	NA	TGTGCCAAAAGCCCCCCTAACTATGGCTACACCTTC	CAKSPPNYGYTF
TRBV27	TRBJ2-1	NA	NA	TGTGCCAGCAGTTTAGGGCTAGCGAAATCCAATGAGCAGTTCTTC	CASSLGLAKSNEQFF
TRBV7-9	TRBJ1-1	NA	NA	TGTGCCAGCAGCTTCAGGACATTCACTGAAGCTTTCTTT	CASSFRTFTEAFF
TRBV18	TRBJ1-2	NA	NA	TGTGCCAGCTCAATCGGACTGAACTATAACTATGGCTACACCTTC	CASSIGLNYNYGYTF
TRBV19	TRBJ1-5	NA	NA	TGTGCCAGTAGTCTTTACCGGGGGAGCAATCAGCCCCAGCATTTT	CASSLYRGSNQPQHF
TRBV9	TRBJ2-6	NA	NA	TGTGCCAGCAGCCCCGGAGGGGATTACCTCTCTGGGGCCAACGTCCTGACTTTC	CASSPGGDYLSGANVLTF
TRBV11-3	TRBJ2-3	TRBD1	NA	TGTGCCAGCAGCTTTGGACAGGGGGCGAAAGATACGCAGTATTTT	CASSFGQGAKDTQYF
TRBV9	TRBJ2-1	TRBD1	NA	TGTGCCAGCAGCGAGGGGGCGGAAAGTGAGCAGTTCTTC	CASSEGAESEQFF
TRBV27	TRBJ1-1	NA	NA	TGTGCCAGCAGTTTACTCTCCCCGACAGGTTTGAACACTGAAGCTTTCTTT	CASSLLSPTGLNTEAFF
TRBV10-2	TRBJ1-6	TRBD1	NA	TGCGCCAGCGGGAGACAGGGGAGCTCCTATAATTCACCCCTCCACTTT	CASGRQGSSYNSPLHF
TRBV29-1	TRBJ2-1	NA	NA	TGCAGCAATAGACAAGCAAGCTCCTACAATGAGCAGTTCTTC	CSNRQASSYNEQFF
TRBV9	TRBJ1-5	NA	NA	TGTGCCAGCAGCGTAGCTTACGGGGAGCCCCAGCATTTT	CASSVAYGEPQHF
TRBV5-1	TRBJ1-1	TRBD1	NA	TGCGCCAGCAGCTTGACAGGGGTTCGAACTGAAGCTTTCTTT	CASSLTGVRTEAFF
TRBV24-1	TRBJ2-1	TRBD2	NA	TGTGCCACCAGTGATTTGGGGGCAAGCGGGGGTCAGTTCTTC	CATSDLGASGGQFF
TRBV4-1	TRBJ1-4	NA	few	TGCGCCAGCAGCCAAGTTTCCGGGATGGGTGAAAAACTGTTTTTT	CASSQVSGMGEKLFF
TRBV6-5	TRBJ2-7	NA	NA	TGTGCCAGCCGGCGGGACTTTTTCTACGAGCAGTACTTC	CASRRDFFYEQYF
TRBV19	TRBJ2-1	TRBD2	few	TGTGCCAGTAGTTACCGGGGACTAGCGGAAAACAATGAGCAGTTCTTC	CASSYRGLAENNEQFF
TRBV7-2	TRBJ1-3	TRBD1	NA	TGTGCCAGCAGCGTACAGGGGGGTGCAAACACCATATATTTT	CASSVQGGANTIYF
TRBV30	TRBJ1-1	NA	NA	TGTGCCTGGAGTGTACGCCGGGGGGGGACTGAAGCTTTCTTT	CAWSVRRGGTEAFF
TRBV12-3/TRBV12-4	TRBJ2-7	NA	once	TGTGCCAGCAGCCCGACTGCCTCCTACGAGCAGTACTTC	CASSPTASYEQYF
TRBV19	TRBJ2-3	NA	NA	TGTGCCAGTAGTATGAGAGGCACAGATACGCAGTATTTT	CASSMRGTDTQYF
TRBV9	TRBJ1-2	TRBD1	NA	TGTGCCAGCAGCTTTGACAGGGGAGATGGCTACACCTTC	CASSFDRGDGYTF
TRBV28	TRBJ1-3	NA	NA	TGTGCCAGCAGCCCGGCAGGCAACTCTGGAAACACCATATATTTT	CASSPAGNSGNTIYF
TRBV7-6	TRBJ1-3	TRBD1	NA	TGTGCCAGCAGCCTTCCCGGGACAGGGGAAGGAAACACCATATATTTT	CASSLPGTGEGNTIYF
TRBV6-5	TRBJ1-6	TRBD1	NA	TGTGCCAGCAGGGCGACAGGGGGTTATTCACCCCTCCACTTT	CASRATGGYSPLHF
TRBV10-3	TRBJ1-4	NA	NA	TGTGCCATCAGTGAGTCGGGGGGAACTAATGAAAAACTGTTTTTT	CAISESGGTNEKLFF
TRBV9	TRBJ1-3	TRBD1	NA	TGTGCCAGCAGCGTGGAGGGACAGGGGATCTCTGGAAACACCATATATTTT	CASSVEGQGISGNTIYF
TRBV6-5	TRBJ1-2	NA	NA	TGTGCCAGCATTTTAAACAGTAAAGGCTATGGCTACACCTTC	CASILNSKGYGYTF
TRBV5-1	TRBJ1-1	TRBD1	NA	TGCGCCAGCAGCTTGGATGGACAGGTGAACACTGAAGCTTTCTTT	CASSLDGQVNTEAFF
TRBV6-1	TRBJ1-1	NA	few	TGTGCCAGCAGTGAAAGGGGCCCAAGGGGAGCTTTCTTT	CASSERGPRGAFF
TRBV5-8	TRBJ1-2	NA	NA	TGTGCCAGCAGCTTTCCGACACCTAACTATGGCTACACCTTC	CASSFPTPNYGYTF